These 26 T cell receptor beta chains were all obtained from the same sample, sequenced in a study of preoperative IRX-2 immunotherapy in early breast cancer. The treatment is: preoperative locoregional IRX-2 cytokine immunotherapy. Some clones are missing from TCRdb's copy, which holds only in-frame ones; the method was immunoSEQ multiplex PCR. The sample shows some 22,000 clones, approximately 90% of them seen only once. The source material was tumor tissue, sampled after IRX-2 immunotherapy. These receptors came from a human donor with breast cancer.

This clone was recorded only once. This sequence joins TRBV19 and TRBJ2-1; TRBD2 matches 7 bases. This CDR3 spans 14 amino acids. The V and J ends lost 2 bases and 10 bases, in that order; junction bases with no gene match: 8. Germline CDR1 reads LNHDA; CDR2 reads SQIVND (reference sequence). The CDR3 DNA reads as TGTGCCAGTAGTATATTCCTAGCGGAGATCGAGCAGTTCTTC. Protein: CASSIFLAEIEQFF.

This rearrangement joins TRBV11-2 to TRBJ1-1, with 8 bases aligning to TRBD1. The CDR3 loop spans 13 amino acids. Germline V lookup: CDR1 SGHAT, CDR2 FQNNGV. Trimming removed 2 bases from V and 9 bases from J; junction bases left unmatched: 5. The CDR3 reads CASSLQGAQKAFF. For the CDR3, the DNA is TGTGCCAGCAGCTTACAGGGGGCGCAAAAAGCTTTCTTT. Complete variable domain (other parts from reference TRBV11-2 and TRBJ1-1): EAGVAQSPRYKIIEKRQSVAFWCNPISGHATLYWYQQILGQGPKLLIQFQNNGVVDDSQLPKDRFSAERLKGVDSTLKIQPAKLEDSAVYLCASSLQGAQKAFFGQGTRLTVV.

V is TRBV4-1 and J is TRBJ2-7; tentatively, D is TRBD2 (6 bases). Trimming took 0 bases from V and 3 from J, leaving 12 bases between them. The germline gives CDR1 MGHRA, CDR2 YSYEKL. The CDR3 runs 15 residues. The CDR3 DNA reads as TGCGCCAGCAGCCAAGATCCGGGAGCCGACTACGAGCAGTACTTC. This encodes CASSQDPGADYEQYF.

The rearrangement links TRBV20-1 to TRBJ1-4; a possible D gene is TRBD1 (5 bases). CDR3 size: 11 residues. Per germline, CDR1 DFQATT and CDR2 SNEGSKA (reference sequence). CDR3 in DNA: TGCAGAGCAGGGCCTAATGAAAAACTGTTTTTT. Its translation is CRAGPNEKLFF.

The chain uses TRBV28 and TRBJ1-2; no firm D call. This CDR3 contains 14 residues. V was shortened by 3 bases and J by 1 base, with 9 bases between the two germline ends. Germline assignment: CDR1 MDHEN and CDR2 SYDVKM. The CDR3 coding sequence is TGTGCCAGCAGTTTGGTTCAGAATAACTATGGCTACACCTTC. Amino acids: CASSLVQNNYGYTF.

This rearrangement joins TRBV7-9 to TRBJ2-7, with 10 nucleotides matching TRBD1. Germline V CDR1 and CDR2: SEHNR, FQNEAQ (reference sequence). V lost 5 bases and J lost 0; bases outside the gene matches: 16. This CDR3 contains 19 residues. DNA for the CDR3: TGTGCCAGCAGCCCACCCGGGACAGGGGTCCTAAAGAGCTCCTACGAGCAGTACTTC. Translating gives CASSPPGTGVLKSSYEQYF.

This clone was seen a handful of times. The rearrangement joins TRBV14 to TRBJ1-5; D ambiguous. Germline CDR1 and CDR2: SGHDN and FVKESK. The V and J ends lost 3 bases and 4 bases respectively, with 4 bases between them. This CDR3 has 12 amino acids. CDR3 amino acids: CASSHTNQPQHF. The CDR3 DNA follows: TGTGCCAGCAGCCATACGAATCAGCCCCAGCATTTT.

This sequence joins TRBV4-3 and TRBJ1-2; D gene unclear. The CDR3 covers 14 residues. Between the trimmed V and J ends, which lost 0 bases and 6 bases, there was a span of 11 bases. Germline-derived CDR1 and CDR2 are LGHNA and YSLEER. The DNA of the CDR3 is TGCGCCAGCAGCCAAGACGGCTTATACCATGGCTACACCTTC. Amino acid sequence: CASSQDGLYHGYTF.

The rearrangement links TRBV5-6 to TRBJ2-3, with 7 bases aligning to TRBD2. The CDR3 is 17 amino acids. J was trimmed by 1 base and V by 4 bases; bases with no gene match: 12. Germline V lookup: CDR1 SGHDT, CDR2 YYEEEE. CDR3 bases: TGTGCCAGCAGCCTCCTTAGACGGGAGGCCGGCACAGATACGCAGTATTTT. Protein sequence: CASSLLRREAGTDTQYF.

V usage is TRBV18 and J usage is TRBJ2-7; D is unclear. Germline V gives CDR1 KGHSH, CDR2 LQKENI. The ends were cut back, 0 bases at V and 3 bases at J, with 6 bases in the middle. There are 13 residues in the CDR3. The CDR3 sequence is CASSPPPGYEQYF. CDR3 bases: TGTGCCAGCTCACCACCGCCAGGCTACGAGCAGTACTTC.

In this sample, this clone turned up a few times. This chain links TRBV19 with TRBJ1-2; D gene uncertain. V was trimmed by 10 bases and J by 0 bases, leaving 12 bases between them. From germline, CDR1 is LNHDA and CDR2 SQIVND (reference sequence). This CDR3 spans 13 amino acids. CDR3 nucleotides: TGTGCCACCTCCGGACGCCCTAACTATGGCTACACCTTC. Amino acids: CATSGRPNYGYTF.

The V and J genes are TRBV19 and TRBJ1-1; D is undetermined. The germline gives CDR1 LNHDA, CDR2 SQIVND (reference sequence). The V gene lost 2 bases and the J gene lost 9 bases, with 10 bases spanning the gap. This CDR3 is built from 12 residues. The CDR3 DNA reads as TGTGCCAGTAGTATACGGTGGAGTAAAGCTTTCTTT. Protein: CASSIRWSKAFF.

V gene TRBV5-1 combines with J gene TRBJ2-3; 9 positions agree with TRBD1. Per the germline V gene, CDR1 is SGHRS and CDR2 is YFSETQ. The CDR3 contains 17 residues. Trimming at V came to 4 bases and at J to 5 bases, leaving 14 bases not matched to a gene. The CDR3, as DNA: TGCGCCAGCAGCACTTTGGGACAGGGTACCGTCGGAGATACGCAGTATTTT. Translated: CASSTLGQGTVGDTQYF.

The V gene is TRBV7-8, the J gene TRBJ1-1, with D hard to call. Trimming left V 2 bases short and J 4 bases short, with 20 bases between. Per the germline V gene, CDR1 is SGHVS and CDR2 is FQNEAQ. This CDR3 has 17 amino acids. The chain's CDR3 is CASSLRTGNRMGTEAFF. Here the CDR3 DNA reads TGTGCCAGCAGCTTACGGACCGGGAACCGCATGGGCACTGAAGCTTTCTTT.

The chain has TRBV6-6 and TRBJ1-1; D call uncertain. Per germline, CDR1 MNHNY and CDR2 SVGAGI (reference sequence). The CDR3 consists of 16 residues. Trimming shortened V by 6 bases and J by 1 base, and 18 bases separated the two germline ends. In nucleotides, the CDR3 is TGTGCCAGCAGCCCCCCACCGTATGGTTCGAACACTGAAGCTTTCTTT. It yields the protein CASSPPPYGSNTEAFF.

The V and J genes are TRBV28 and TRBJ2-7; 11 positions agree with TRBD1. The CDR3 sequence is 14 residues long. The trim removed 3 bases at V and 5 bases at J, leaving 3 bases unmatched. Per germline, CDR1 MDHEN and CDR2 SYDVKM. Here the CDR3 DNA reads TGTGCCAGCAGTTTGGGACAGGGGGGCGACGAGCAGTACTTC. This gives the protein CASSLGQGGDEQYF.

The rearrangement uses TRBV11-3 and TRBJ2-5, with TRBD2 matching over 13 bases. Germline trimming cut 4 bases from V and 11 bases from J; bases unmatched to any gene: 7. The CDR3 length is 14 residues. The germline gives CDR1 SGHNT, CDR2 YENEEA. The CDR3 bases are TGTGCCAGCAGCTCCGGACTAGCGGGGGCTGAGCAGTACTTC. Its protein product is CASSSGLAGAEQYF.

The count of this clone is one. V gene TRBV7-2 combines with J gene TRBJ2-5; 7 positions match TRBD2. Germline lookup yields CDR1 SGHTA and CDR2 FQGNSA. V lost 5 bases, J lost 5 bases, and 8 bases stayed unmatched. The CDR3 extends over 14 amino acids. The CDR3 DNA follows: TGTGCCAGCAGCCCCCACATGGGGGGGGAGACCCAGTACTTC. Its translation: CASSPHMGGETQYF.

The CDR3 region has the DNA TGTGCCAGCAGCGTTGAAGCCTCAACCACAGATACGCAGTATTTT. This codes for CASSVEASTTDTQYF. The chain employs TRBV9 and TRBJ2-3; D is unresolved. This CDR3 is 15 amino acids long. Trimming removed 2 bases from V and 2 bases from J, with 12 bases in between. The germline V gene has CDR1 SGDLS and CDR2 YYNGEE.

CDR3 sequence reads: CASSLSGTSGSSQDTQYF. The DNA for the CDR3 is TGCGCCAGCAGCTTATCCGGGACTAGCGGGAGCAGTCAAGATACGCAGTATTTT. The genes are TRBV5-1 and TRBJ2-3, with TRBD2 matching 14 bases. The V gene's germline CDR1 is SGHRS and CDR2 YFSETQ. J gave up 5 bases and V 2 bases, and 10 bases lay outside the gene matches. This CDR3 has 18 amino acids.

The J gene is TRBJ2-5, the V gene TRBV6-5; D is ambiguous. This CDR3 comprises 11 residues. From germline, CDR1 is MNHEY and CDR2 SVGAGI. V shed 5 bases and J shed 13 bases, with 14 bases lying between them. The CDR3 DNA reads as TGTGCCAGCAGTCTAGGGTCAGAGCGGTACTTC. It specifies CASSLGSERYF.

This clone was seen a few times. The chain is built from TRBV5-1 and TRBJ2-7; D assignment may be TRBD1 or TRBD2 (5 bases each). V was cut by 4 bases and J by 4 bases, with 18 bases left in between. The CDR3 loop spans 15 amino acids. Germline CDR1 and CDR2: SGHRS and YFSETQ. The DNA of the CDR3 is TGCGCCAGCAGCACAGGACAAGCGGCATCTTACGAGCAGTACTTC. It translates to CASSTGQAASYEQYF.

This sequence joins TRBV5-6 and TRBJ2-3; D gene unclear. The CDR3 totals 12 residues. Deletions cut 1 base from V and 5 bases from J, with 5 bases between. The germline CDR1 and CDR2 sequences are SGHDT and YYEEEE. CDR3: CASSLIRDTQYF. Here the CDR3 DNA reads TGTGCCAGCAGCTTGATCAGAGATACGCAGTATTTT. The full variable domain, with the rest looked up from reference TRBV5-6 and TRBJ2-3, is DAGVTQSPTHLIKTRGQQVTLRCSPKSGHDTVSWYQQALGQGPQFIFQYYEEEERQRGNFPDRFSGHQFPNYSSELNVNALLLGDSALYLCASSLIRDTQYFGPGTRLTVL.

This chain joins TRBV25-1 and TRBJ2-1; 8 bases map to TRBD1. The J segment lost 5 bases and the V segment lost 7 bases, leaving 7 bases of the junction unmatched. CDR3 length: 14 amino acids. Germline CDR1 reads MGHDK; CDR2 reads SYGVNS. The CDR3 sequence: CASTRQGSHNEQFF. In nucleotides, the CDR3 is TGTGCCAGCACCCGACAGGGGTCCCACAATGAGCAGTTCTTC.

This chain uses TRBV7-2 with TRBJ2-7, with D possibly matching TRBD2 (6 bases). Trimming shortened V by 1 base and J by 7 bases, and 11 bases separated the two germline ends. The CDR3 totals 13 residues. Germline loops: CDR1 SGHTA, CDR2 FQGNSA. The CDR3 DNA reads as TGTGCCAGCAGCTTAGGCTACGGAGGGGAGCAGTACTTC. It specifies CASSLGYGGEQYF.

The CDR3 nucleotides are TGTGCCAGCAGCTTAAACTTAGCAGAAGGAGATACGCAGTATTTT. It is translated as CASSLNLAEGDTQYF. The chain joins TRBV7-9 to TRBJ2-3; D not certain. V lost 2 bases and J 5 bases, leaving 14 bases between the germline ends. This CDR3 has 15 amino acids. Germline V gene sequence: CDR1 SEHNR, CDR2 FQNEAQ (reference sequence).